A single T cell receptor beta chain is shown here with its context. The sample originates from a study of blood T cell repertoires in COVID-19. Looking at the study overall: Acute and convalescent COVID-19 specimens originated in the United States, Italy and Spain. PBMCs, B-cell-depleted T cells, or T cells provided the cDNA or gDNA that made up the material.

In the original workflow: The authors estimated nucleated cell counts from reference gene primer amplification. Only in-frame clones appear in the TCRdb table, and some are missing; sequencing was by immunoSEQ multiplex PCR. V and J calls and clone size are copied from that table; D and trimming were computed from the DNA. This sample carries around 170,000 clones, 80% to 85% of them seen once, and the ten largest clones take around 7.3%. Seattle's enrolled individuals joined amid active infection and were then monitored longitudinally. The TCR comes from a woman aged 70-85 years with COVID-19, enrolled during active disease. Sequencing was performed on peripheral blood.

The CDR3 reads CASSGQPTYEQYF. The CDR3 DNA reads as TGTGCCAGCAGCGGACAGCCCACTTACGAGCAGTACTTC. This sequence joins TRBV6-6 and TRBJ2-7; D is possibly TRBD1 (6 bases). The germline gives CDR1 MNHNY, CDR2 SVGAGI (reference sequence). Trimming left V 6 bases short and J 4 bases short, with 13 bases between. The CDR3 sequence is 13 residues long.